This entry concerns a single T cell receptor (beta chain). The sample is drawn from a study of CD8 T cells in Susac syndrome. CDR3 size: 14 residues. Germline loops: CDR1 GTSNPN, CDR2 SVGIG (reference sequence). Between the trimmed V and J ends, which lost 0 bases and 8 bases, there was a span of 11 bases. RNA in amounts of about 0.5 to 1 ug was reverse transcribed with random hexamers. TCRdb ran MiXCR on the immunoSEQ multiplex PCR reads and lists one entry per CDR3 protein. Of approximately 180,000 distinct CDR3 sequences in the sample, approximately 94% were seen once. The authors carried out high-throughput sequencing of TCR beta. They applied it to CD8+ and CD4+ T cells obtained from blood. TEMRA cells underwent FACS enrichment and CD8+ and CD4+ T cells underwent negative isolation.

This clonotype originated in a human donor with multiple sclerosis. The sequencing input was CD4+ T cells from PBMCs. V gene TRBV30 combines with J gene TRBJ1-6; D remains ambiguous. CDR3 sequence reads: CAWSVRQRYSPLHF. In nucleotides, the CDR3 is TGTGCCTGGAGTGTCAGGCAGAGGTATTCACCCCTCCACTTT.